The sequence of this TCR beta chain was determined in a study of shared clonotypes between healthy human individuals. In the study overall: Every donor yielded three CD4 naive, three CD4 memory, two CD8 naive and one CD8 memory plate.

Sequencing used immunoSEQ multiplex PCR; TCRdb keeps in-frame clones, though not all of them. This table holds 630,000 or so clones, roughly 98% found once. It was CD45RO-negative cells, positively selected for CCR7, that made up naive CD8 cells, with terminally differentiated effector memory CD45RA+ cells excluded. Healthy HIV-negative adults without recent acute infections or vaccinations served as donors. In regard to this clone: Its matching antigen is unknown.

V lost 1 base to trimming and J lost 4 bases, with 16 bases between them. Germline V gene data show CDR1 as SQVTM and CDR2 as ANQGSEA. CDR3 length: 15 amino acids. Study observations and caveats: Depth was large, yet rarefaction showed that sorted-subset sequencing was incomplete.

V usage is TRBV29-1 and J usage is TRBJ2-5; D remains ambiguous. This receptor was obtained from a man aged 30 to 39 in good health. Input material: naive CD8+ T cells sorted from blood. The CDR3 DNA is TGCAGCGTTGAAGGACGGTACCCCCTAGGAGAGACCCAGTACTTC. Translated: CSVEGRYPLGETQYF.